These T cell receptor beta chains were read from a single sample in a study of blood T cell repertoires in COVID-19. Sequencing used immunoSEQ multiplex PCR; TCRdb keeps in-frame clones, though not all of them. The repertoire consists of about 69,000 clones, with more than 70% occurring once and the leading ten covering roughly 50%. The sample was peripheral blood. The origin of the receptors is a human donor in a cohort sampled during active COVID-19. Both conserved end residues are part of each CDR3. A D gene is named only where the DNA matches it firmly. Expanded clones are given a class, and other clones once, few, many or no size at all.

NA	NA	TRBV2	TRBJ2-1	TGTGCCAGCACTCGAAGGTGGAGCGGTACCAACAATGAGCAGTTCTTC	CASTRRWSGTNNEQFF
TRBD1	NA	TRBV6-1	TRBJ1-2	TGTGCCACCGATAGGACAGGGGGTAATGGCTACACCTTC	CATDRTGGNGYTF
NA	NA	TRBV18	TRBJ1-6	TGTGCCAGCTCACCAGGGGGGGCCGGGTCACCCCTCCACTTT	CASSPGGAGSPLHF
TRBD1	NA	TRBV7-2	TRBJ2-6	TGTGCCAGCAGCTCGAGGGGGGACAGGGGGCGTCCTGGGGCCAACGTCCTGACTTTC	CASSSRGDRGRPGANVLTF
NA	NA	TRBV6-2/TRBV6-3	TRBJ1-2	TGTGCCAGCAGTTACATCTTACGGACTGTCCAAGGAGGTGGCTACACCTTC	CASSYILRTVQGGGYTF
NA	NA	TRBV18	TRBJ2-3	TGTGCCAGCTCCCTCAACCCCCTACACGGGATCTTAAGCACAGATACGCAGTATTTT	CASSLNPLHGILSTDTQYF
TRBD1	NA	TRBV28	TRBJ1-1	TGTGCCAGCAGTCTCCGACAGGGTATGGGGACTGAAGCTTTCTTT	CASSLRQGMGTEAFF
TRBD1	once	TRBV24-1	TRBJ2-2	TGTGCCACCAGGGAAACCGGGACAGCGAACACCGGGGAGCTGTTTTTT	CATRETGTANTGELFF
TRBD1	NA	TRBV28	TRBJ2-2	TGTGCCAGCACCCCCCCCACAGGGGGGAACACCGGGGAGCTGTTTTTT	CASTPPTGGNTGELFF
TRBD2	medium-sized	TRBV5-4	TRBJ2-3	TGTGCCAGCAGCTTGAGACTAGCGGGGGGACCCACAGATACGCAGTATTTT	CASSLRLAGGPTDTQYF
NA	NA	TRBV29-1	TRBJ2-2	TGCAGCGTTGCCGGGAACACCGGGGAGCTGTTTTTT	CSVAGNTGELFF
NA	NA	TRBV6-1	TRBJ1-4	TGTGCCAGCAGTGAAAGGCGGAACAGTGGGGCGGCTAATGAAAAACTGTTTTTT	CASSERRNSGAANEKLFF
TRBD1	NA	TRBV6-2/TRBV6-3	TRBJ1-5	TGTGCCAGCAGTCCAGGGACAGGGAGCAATCAGCCCCAGCATTTT	CASSPGTGSNQPQHF
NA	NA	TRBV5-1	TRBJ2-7	TGCGCCAGCAGCTTGCAGGTGAACTACGAGCAGTACTTC	CASSLQVNYEQYF
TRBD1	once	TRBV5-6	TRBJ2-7	TGTGCCAGCAGCTGGTACGGGACAGGGGGGTACGAGCAGTACTTC	CASSWYGTGGYEQYF
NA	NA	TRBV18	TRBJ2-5	TGTGCCAGCTCACCAGGGGGAGGCATCCAAGAGACCCAGTACTTC	CASSPGGGIQETQYF
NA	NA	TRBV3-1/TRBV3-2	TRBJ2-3	TGTGCCAGCAGCCAAGATCCCGGGGCTTTTGCGGGGGCCTCAGATACGCAGTATTTT	CASSQDPGAFAGASDTQYF
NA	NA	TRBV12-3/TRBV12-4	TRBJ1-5	TGTGCCAGCAGCCCGGGGAGGGAACAGCCCCAGCATTTT	CASSPGREQPQHF
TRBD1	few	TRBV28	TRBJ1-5	TGTGCCAGCAGTGATCGGACAGGATTTGAGCCCCAGCATTTT	CASSDRTGFEPQHF
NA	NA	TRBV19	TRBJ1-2	TGTGCCAGTAGTATCACGCGGGGGGGCTACGCCTATGGCTACACCTTC	CASSITRGGYAYGYTF
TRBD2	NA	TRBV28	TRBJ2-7	TGTGCCAGCACCGCGGGAGGGGACGACGAGCAGTACTTC	CASTAGGDDEQYF
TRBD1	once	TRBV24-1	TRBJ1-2	TGTGCCACCAGCACAGGGGGAACTAACTATGGCTACACCTTC	CATSTGGTNYGYTF
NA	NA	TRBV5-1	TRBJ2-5	TGCGCCAGCAGCTTGTCGGGAAGACAAGAGACCCAGTACTTC	CASSLSGRQETQYF
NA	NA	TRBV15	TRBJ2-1	TGTGCCACCGCCAGGGGCAACGAGTTCTTC	CATARGNEFF
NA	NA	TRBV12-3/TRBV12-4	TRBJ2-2	TGTGCCAGCCCTTTTTCGAACACCGGGGAGCTGTTTTTT	CASPFSNTGELFF